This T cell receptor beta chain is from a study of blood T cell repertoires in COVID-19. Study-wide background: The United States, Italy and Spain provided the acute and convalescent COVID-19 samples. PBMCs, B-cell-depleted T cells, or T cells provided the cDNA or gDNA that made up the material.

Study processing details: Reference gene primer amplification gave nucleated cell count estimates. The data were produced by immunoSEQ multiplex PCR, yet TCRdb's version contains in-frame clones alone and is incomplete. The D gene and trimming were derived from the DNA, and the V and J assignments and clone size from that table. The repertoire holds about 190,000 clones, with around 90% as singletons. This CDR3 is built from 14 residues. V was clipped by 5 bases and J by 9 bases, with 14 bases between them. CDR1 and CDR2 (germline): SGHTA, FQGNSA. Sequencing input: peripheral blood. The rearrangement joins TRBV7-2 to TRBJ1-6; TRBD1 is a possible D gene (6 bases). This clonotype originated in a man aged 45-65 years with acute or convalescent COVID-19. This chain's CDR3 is CASSQGHPSSPLHF. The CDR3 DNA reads TGTGCCAGCAGCCAGGGACATCCCAGTTCACCCCTCCACTTT.